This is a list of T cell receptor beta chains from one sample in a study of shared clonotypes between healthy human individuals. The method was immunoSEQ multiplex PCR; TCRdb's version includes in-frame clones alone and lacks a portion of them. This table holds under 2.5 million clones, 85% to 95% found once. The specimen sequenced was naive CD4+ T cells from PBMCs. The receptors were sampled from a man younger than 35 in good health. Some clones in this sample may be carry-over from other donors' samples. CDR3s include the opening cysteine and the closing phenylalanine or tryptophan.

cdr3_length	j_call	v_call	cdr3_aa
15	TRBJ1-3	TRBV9	CASSPHRGPGNTIYF
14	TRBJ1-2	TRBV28	CASSLRAANYGYTF
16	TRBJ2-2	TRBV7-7	CASSFVLAGATGELFF
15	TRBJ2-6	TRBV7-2	CASRPTGVGANVLTF
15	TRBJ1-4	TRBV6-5	CASSRDPTTNEKLFF
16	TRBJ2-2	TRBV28	CASSSRLAGITGELFF
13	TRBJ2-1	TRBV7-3	CASSLMSYNEQFF
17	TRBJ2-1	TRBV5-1	CASSLSLRAGEAHEQFF
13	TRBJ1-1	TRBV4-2	CASSQAGDTEAFF
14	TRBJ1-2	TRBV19	CASSIELGGIGYTF
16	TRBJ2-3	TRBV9	CASSAAGTGLADTQYF
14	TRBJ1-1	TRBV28	CASSLPRQPTEAFF
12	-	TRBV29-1	CSVGGGAYEQYF
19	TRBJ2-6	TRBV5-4	CASSASQSIGVPGANVLTF
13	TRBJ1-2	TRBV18	CASSHSPDGGYTF
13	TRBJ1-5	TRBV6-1	CASMEGGNQPQHF
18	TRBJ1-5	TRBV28	CASRHSLPGTLSNQPQHF
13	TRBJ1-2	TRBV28	CASRPPPHVGYTF
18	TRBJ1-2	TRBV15	CATSRDDTPRTSVFGYTF
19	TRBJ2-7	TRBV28	CASSLVRRLAGGRGLEQYF
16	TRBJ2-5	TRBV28	CASSLSSGRAGETQYF
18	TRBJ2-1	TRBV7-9	CASSSTRTSGRKGGEQFF
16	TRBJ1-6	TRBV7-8	CASSSQSGRRDSPLHF
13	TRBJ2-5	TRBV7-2	CASSLGPQETQYF
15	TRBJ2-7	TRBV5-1	CASSGGAGVPVEQYF
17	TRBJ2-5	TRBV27	CASSDLLTGLPQETQYF
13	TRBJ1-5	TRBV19	CASSLRVGQPQHF
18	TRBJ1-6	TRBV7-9	CASSPPLPPGQGNSPLHF